The 13 T cell receptor beta chains presented below share a single source sample, sequenced in a study of blood T cells in healthy people across ages. Primed by a sample-barcoded 5' primer and a J-beta primer mix, a second PCR proceeded for 7 to 11 cycles. TCRdb re-called the 5' RACE reads with MiXCR, one entry per CDR3 protein. Among roughly 900,000 distinct CDR3 sequences listed, about 48% were seen once. Sequencing was done on a sample of blood. Receptors originate from a man between 25 and 39 years old in good health.

The gene calls are TRBV5-1 and TRBJ2-2; weak D call: TRBD2 (5 bases). V was pared by 6 bases and J by 1 base, with 7 bases between. Germline V CDR1 and CDR2: SGHRS, YFSETQ. The CDR3 totals 13 residues. CDR3 nucleotides: TGCGCCAGCACCGGGGAGAACACCGGGGAGCTGTTTTTT. As protein: CASTGENTGELFF. Combining the CDR3 with reference TRBV5-1 and TRBJ2-2 gives the whole variable domain KAGVTQTPRYLIKTRGQQVTLSCSPISGHRSVSWYQQTPGQGLQFLFEYFSETQRNKGNFPGRFSGRQFSNSRSEMNVSTLELGDSALYLCASTGENTGELFFGEGSRLTVL.

The rearrangement joins TRBV6-1 to TRBJ1-6; 8 positions match TRBD1. Unmatched junction bases numbered 6, after V lost 1 base and J lost 10 bases. CDR1 and CDR2 (germline): MNHNS, SASEGT. The CDR3 loop spans 15 amino acids. The DNA of the CDR3 is TGTGCCAGCAGTGAAGGGGGGACAGGAGTCTCACCCCTCCACTTT. Translation: CASSEGGTGVSPLHF.

This clonotype has more than one count but fewer than ten. V and J are TRBV5-5 and TRBJ1-2; D is unresolved. Trimming removed 2 bases at V and 0 bases at J, with 8 bases between. The CDR3 runs to 14 residues. The germline V gene encodes CDR1 SGHKS and CDR2 YYEKEE (reference sequence). The CDR3 nucleotides are TGTGCCAGCAGCTTTACAGATTCTAACTATGGCTACACCTTC. This encodes CASSFTDSNYGYTF.

As regards this clonotype: One junction end does not reproduce the germline sequence, and a read error may be involved. The chain is built from TRBV27 and TRBJ2-7; D is perhaps TRBD1 (6 bases). CDR1 is MNHEY and CDR2 is SMNVEV in the germline V gene (reference sequence). The CDR3 spans 13 residues. The CDR3 DNA is TGTGCCGGCAGCCAGGGGAAAGTAAACGAGCAGTACTTC. Its translation is CAGSQGKVNEQYF.

This clonotype was recorded a few times. The gene calls are TRBV6-6 and TRBJ2-7; perhaps TRBD1 as D (7 bases). V gave up 5 bases and J gave up 2 bases, with 13 bases separating them. The CDR3 has 14 amino acids. Germline V gene sequence: CDR1 MNHNY, CDR2 SVGAGI (reference sequence). CDR3 loop: CASSHGGQPYEQYF. The CDR3, as DNA: TGTGCCAGCAGTCACGGGGGACAGCCCTACGAGCAGTACTTC.

A few counts support this clonotype. The rearrangement joins TRBV27 to TRBJ1-1, with 7 bases fitting TRBD1. Per the germline V gene, CDR1 is MNHEY and CDR2 is SMNVEV (reference sequence). This CDR3 comprises 15 residues. V lost 5 bases and J lost 1; bases outside the gene matches: 7. DNA for the CDR3: TGTGCCAGCAGTCCCCTCGACAGGGCGAACACTGAAGCTTTCTTT. This sequence encodes CASSPLDRANTEAFF.

V and J are TRBV6-2 or TRBV6-3 and TRBJ1-6; D is unresolved. The V end lost 2 bases, the J end lost 4 bases, and 3 bases lay between the germline ends. This CDR3 comprises 13 residues. Germline V gene sequence: CDR1 MNHEY, CDR2 SVGEGT. CDR3 amino acids: CASSYEYNSPLHF. CDR3 DNA: TGTGCCAGCAGTTACGAATATAATTCACCCCTCCACTTT.

V is TRBV11-2 and J is TRBJ2-7; 7 bases fit TRBD2. CDR3 length: 15 residues. V dropped 0 bases and J dropped 0; count of bases not matched to a gene: 2. In germline, CDR1 is SGHAT, CDR2 FQNNGV. DNA for the CDR3: TGTGCCAGCAGCTTAGAGCGGGGGATCTCCTACGAGCAGTACTTC. It is translated as CASSLERGISYEQYF.

This chain uses TRBV28 with TRBJ2-1; D not certain. The CDR3 extends over 14 amino acids. The germline V gene encodes CDR1 MDHEN and CDR2 SYDVKM. Trimming pared 3 bases from V and 8 bases from J, leaving 14 bases between. CDR3 nucleotide sequence: TGTGCCAGCAGTTTGAGCGCTTTCCGCGATGAGCAGTTCTTC. This codes for CASSLSAFRDEQFF. Based on the CDR3 plus reference TRBV28 and TRBJ2-1, the full variable domain is DVKVTQSSRYLVKRTGEKVFLECVQDMDHENMFWYRQDPGLGLRLIYFSYDVKMKEKGDIPEGYSVSREKKERFSLILESASTNQTSMYLCASSLSAFRDEQFFGPGTRLTVL.

This clonotype was detected once. J is TRBJ1-2 and V is TRBV14; D unresolved. In germline, CDR1 is SGHDN, CDR2 FVKESK. This CDR3 is 13 amino acids long. V lost 1 base, J lost 8 bases, and 11 bases lay in between. CDR3 amino acids: CASSQVSHWGYTF. The CDR3 DNA reads as TGTGCCAGCAGCCAAGTTTCGCACTGGGGCTACACCTTC.

This clonotype has a handful of counts. This rearrangement joins TRBV7-2 to TRBJ2-7; weak D call: TRBD1 (6 bases). Looked up from germline, CDR1 is SGHTA and CDR2 is FQGNSA. Trimming shortened V by 5 bases and J by 7 bases, and 18 bases separated the two germline ends. CDR3 size: 14 residues. CDR3 in amino acids: CASSRTTGPTEQYF. The CDR3 DNA sequence: TGTGCCAGCAGCAGAACGACAGGTCCTACTGAGCAGTACTTC.

Comment on this clonotype: An end of the junction differs from the germline gene, which may be a read error. This rearrangement joins TRBV6-5 to TRBJ1-1, with 8 bases that match TRBD1. This CDR3 is 16 amino acids long. The germline CDR1 and CDR2 sequences are MNHEY and SVGAGI. The CDR3 DNA reads TGTGCCAGTTCCTTGCAGGGGGCCAACCTTCGTACTGAAACTTTCTTT. Protein product: CASSLQGANLRTETFF.

This clonotype was counted a few times. V gene TRBV29-1 combines with J gene TRBJ1-4, with 7 bases identical to TRBD1. The V gene's germline CDR1 is SQVTM and CDR2 ANQGSEA. There are 15 residues in the CDR3. The trim removed 7 bases at V and 1 base at J, leaving 9 bases unmatched. The CDR3 DNA reads as TGCAGCGCCCCCGGCAGGGGGGGAACTAATGAAAAACTGTTTTTT. Translated: CSAPGRGGTNEKLFF.